This T cell receptor beta chain was recorded in a study of cytomegalovirus exposure and HLA in healthy donors. Overall study: An analysis done earlier identified more than 90 million unique TCR beta sequences from approximately 180 million T cells.

General study points: The study had only CMV serostatus as immune exposure information. In a later analysis, an Asian-associated ancestry cluster reportedly showed fewer N-insertions than the roughly 700-donor mean.

13 Jbeta primers and 60 Vbeta primers were used for the PCR. TCRdb's table, derived via immunoSEQ multiplex PCR, lists solely in-frame clones and lacks some. The table lists approximately 140,000 clones, 83% of them singletons, with 0.95% to 1.5% in the top ten. Germline CDR1 and CDR2: SGDLS and YYNGEE. The CDR3 consists of 14 residues. The V and J ends lost 4 bases and 3 bases respectively, with 10 bases between them. Sampled while nominally healthy, donors likely had unrecorded immune exposures. Details on this clone: Antigen: not known.

V and J are TRBV9 and TRBJ2-2; D unclear. This receptor was taken from a girl between 2 and 10 years old in good health and CMV-seronegative. Specimen: PBMCs. Written as DNA, the CDR3 is TGTGCCAGCAGCCCCAGACAATACACCGGGGAGCTGTTTTTT. Encoded protein: CASSPRQYTGELFF.